Below, one TCR beta chain is given with its context. The antigen remains unidentified. The PCR contained 60 Vbeta and 13 Jbeta primers. Assay used: immunoSEQ multiplex PCR; TCRdb lists only in-frame clones, some missing. The sample consists of about 86,000 clones, more than 70% of them appearing once. The CDR3 sequence is 15 residues long. Trimming took 4 bases from V and 2 from J; bases not matched to a gene: 6. Germline V gene data show CDR1 as MGHRA and CDR2 as YSYEKL. This sample was included in a study of cytomegalovirus exposure and HLA in healthy donors. Study findings and constraints: Presence/absence results assume similar sequencing depth per donor, which may not hold. Later analysis found that TCR beta chains associated with HLA were more clonally expanded than other, equally common chains. Cytomegalovirus association was listed for 150 or so TCR beta chains.

The rearrangement uses TRBV4-1 and TRBJ2-7; 9 bases are a match to TRBD1. This receptor was taken from a male donor in good health and CMV-seropositive. Material for sequencing was PBMCs. The CDR3 DNA is TGCGCCAGCAGCCCCGGGACAGGGAAGACCTACGAGCAGTACTTC. As protein: CASSPGTGKTYEQYF.